This T cell receptor beta chain was observed in a study of blood T cells in healthy people across ages. Study observations and caveats: Fewer expanded clones and more diversity marked long-lived versus aged donors. The study found TCR beta diversity correlated strongly with naive T cell percentage. Getting older went along with TCR beta diversity per million T cells dropping roughly linearly. Any conclusive comparison of naive versus antigen-experienced cells was prevented by using unsorted PBMCs.

The V gene end was trimmed by 7 bases and the J gene end by 3 bases; junction bases not matched to a gene: 8. This CDR3 spans 14 amino acids. Germline loops: CDR1 SQVTM, CDR2 ANQGSEA. A sample-barcoded 5' primer and a J-beta primer mix were used in a second PCR of roughly 7 to 11 cycles. TCRdb passed the 5' RACE reads through MiXCR, listing each CDR3 protein once. The sample holds fewer than 2 million distinct CDR3 sequences, about two fifths seen once. About this clonotype: Antigen unknown.

The sequence came from a human donor in good health. J is TRBJ2-3 and V is TRBV29-1; 9 positions match TRBD1. Sequences were obtained from blood. CDR3 in amino acids: CSADQDRGTDTQYF. The CDR3 DNA is TGCAGCGCCGATCAGGACAGGGGAACAGATACGCAGTATTTT.